These 19 T cell receptor beta chains originate from one sample sequenced in a study of blood T cells in healthy people across ages. The use of a sample-barcoded 5' primer and a J-beta primer mix characterized a second PCR of about 7 to 12 cycles. TCRdb re-analysed the 5' RACE reads in MiXCR, keeping a single row per CDR3 protein. The sample consists of around 800,000 distinct CDR3 sequences, around 62% of them appearing once. The sequenced material came from blood. The origin of the receptors is a man aged 25 to 40 in good health.

The chain couples TRBV7-2 to TRBJ2-7; TRBD2 aligns across 15 bases. The germline CDR1 and CDR2 sequences are SGHTA and FQGNSA. V lost 4 bases, J lost 4 bases, and 5 bases stayed unmatched. The CDR3 runs 16 residues. CDR3 region: CASSSPGLAGGYEQYF. The CDR3 DNA is TGTGCCAGCAGCTCCCCCGGACTAGCGGGGGGGTACGAGCAGTACTTC.

The rearrangement links TRBV20-1 to TRBJ2-3; TRBD1 or TRBD2 may be the D gene (5 bases each). This CDR3 comprises 14 residues. Germline V gene lookup returns CDR1 DFQATT and CDR2 SNEGSKA (reference sequence). V was shortened by 5 bases and J by 4 bases, with 16 bases between the two germline ends. This CDR3 reads CSASLGLGADTQYF. CDR3 DNA sequence: TGCAGTGCTTCCCTAGGATTGGGGGCAGATACGCAGTATTTT.

This clonotype has a count of ten or more. The chain combines TRBV12-3 or TRBV12-4 with TRBJ2-1, with 8 bases identical to TRBD2. The length of the CDR3 is 12 residues. Germline trimming cut 6 bases from V and 7 bases from J; bases unmatched to any gene: 2. The CDR3 DNA follows: TGTGCCAGCAGCCGGGGGGGGAATGAGCAGTTCTTC. This encodes CASSRGGNEQFF.

In its sample, this clonotype was seen a few times. The chain employs TRBV27 and TRBJ1-2; D remains unclear. V gave up 0 bases and J gave up 2 bases, with 10 bases separating them. Germline V lookup: CDR1 MNHEY, CDR2 SMNVEV (reference sequence). This CDR3 contains 15 residues. The CDR3 reads CASSLSPSFNYGYTF. CDR3 DNA sequence: TGTGCCAGCAGTTTATCGCCCAGCTTCAACTATGGCTACACCTTC.

This rearrangement joins TRBV3-1 to TRBJ1-5; D gene uncertain. Germline lookup yields CDR1 LGHDT and CDR2 YNNKEL (reference sequence). V gave up 1 base and J gave up 5 bases, with 6 bases separating them. This CDR3 has 13 amino acids. This CDR3 reads CASSQGQYQPQHF. CDR3 nucleotides: TGTGCCAGCAGCCAAGGGCAATATCAGCCCCAGCATTTT.

A few counts support this clonotype. V usage is TRBV29-1 and J usage is TRBJ2-5; D is undetermined. The germline V gene has CDR1 SQVTM and CDR2 ANQGSEA. The CDR3 has 12 residues. Trimming removed 7 bases at V and 1 base at J, with 10 bases between. The CDR3 is CSAVGSQETQYF. The CDR3 bases are TGCAGCGCTGTCGGTAGCCAAGAGACCCAGTACTTC.

Concerning this clonotype itself: Germline and junction disagree at one end, which may indicate a read error. The chain is built from TRBV7-9 and TRBJ2-7; tentatively, D is TRBD1 (6 bases). This CDR3 spans 15 amino acids. From germline, CDR1 is SEHNR and CDR2 FQNEAQ (reference sequence). CDR3: CAGSSSDRSPYEQYF. In nucleotides, the CDR3 is TGTGCCGGCAGCTCCAGTGACAGGTCCCCCTACGAGCAGTACTTC.

The chain carries TRBV29-1 and TRBJ2-7; D gene uncertain. Trimming stripped 3 bases from V and 7 bases from J, with 25 bases between. CDR1 is SQVTM and CDR2 is ANQGSEA in the germline V gene. This CDR3 is built from 16 residues. CDR3 sequence (DNA): TGCAGCGTTGATGGGCTCGTAGGCAGCCCCTCTAAAGAGCAGTACTTC. Translation gives CSVDGLVGSPSKEQYF.

This clonotype was counted only a few times. CDR3 bases: TGTGCCAGCAGCCAAGAATCGGGCCCGAATGAGGGCTACACCTTC. Protein sequence: CASSQESGPNEGYTF. V is TRBV4-2 and J is TRBJ1-2, with D hard to call. Germline lookup yields CDR1 LGHNA and CDR2 YNFKEQ. The CDR3 has 15 residues. The V end lost 0 bases, the J end lost 8 bases, and 16 bases lay between the germline ends.

There are a few counts of this clonotype. V usage is TRBV11-1 and J usage is TRBJ2-1; D is perhaps TRBD2 (5 bases). From germline, CDR1 is SGHAT and CDR2 FQDESV (reference sequence). V was trimmed by 7 bases and J by 9 bases, leaving 19 bases between them. The CDR3 is 14 residues long. CDR3 amino acids: CASTEPGLQLEQFF. CDR3 coding DNA: TGTGCCAGCACCGAACCAGGACTGCAACTTGAGCAGTTCTTC.

The chain carries TRBV4-2 and TRBJ2-3, with 12 nucleotides matching TRBD2. With V trimmed by 4 bases and J by 2 bases, 4 bases remained unmatched. In germline, CDR1 is LGHNA, CDR2 YNFKEQ. The CDR3 contains 16 residues. CDR3 DNA sequence: TGTGCCAGCAGCCCTCGGACTAGCGGGGACACAGATACGCAGTATTTT. Translating gives CASSPRTSGDTDTQYF.

The V call is TRBV29-1, the J call TRBJ2-6; TRBD1 matches 7 bases. This CDR3 spans 15 amino acids. The V gene end was trimmed by 7 bases and the J gene end by 0 bases; junction bases not matched to a gene: 6. In germline, CDR1 is SQVTM, CDR2 ANQGSEA. For the CDR3, the DNA is TGCAGCGCCAGACAGGGTGACTCTGGGGCCAACGTCCTGACTTTC. The encoded protein is CSARQGDSGANVLTF.

V is TRBV7-9 and J is TRBJ2-4, with 11 positions matching TRBD2. The DNA end is a closer match to TRBJ2-7, so the J assignment may be wrong. The length of the CDR3 is 18 residues. From germline, CDR1 is SEHNR and CDR2 FQNEAQ (reference sequence). CDR3 loop: CASSSRGSGLAEGYEQYF. The CDR3 DNA follows: TGTGCCAGCAGCTCTCGCGGATCGGGACTAGCGGAGGGCTACGAGCAGTACTTC.

V gene TRBV20-1 combines with J gene TRBJ2-5; the match to TRBD2 covers 11 bases. This CDR3 has 14 amino acids. V shed 6 bases, J shed 5 bases, and the junction held 8 bases outside the gene matches. Germline values: CDR1 DFQATT, CDR2 SNEGSKA (reference sequence). The chain's CDR3 is CSAITSGRLETQYF. The CDR3 region has the DNA TGCAGTGCCATTACTAGCGGGAGATTGGAGACCCAGTACTTC.

The rearrangement links TRBV6-2 or TRBV6-3 to TRBJ1-4; perhaps TRBD1 as D (5 bases). The germline V gene encodes CDR1 MNHEY and CDR2 SVGEGT. This CDR3 has 14 amino acids. Trimming cost V 6 bases and J 7 bases, with 15 bases left between them. The CDR3 here is CASSQERDREKLFF. The CDR3, as DNA: TGTGCCAGCAGCCAAGAGAGGGACCGTGAAAAACTGTTTTTT.

J is TRBJ1-4 and V is TRBV10-3, with D possibly TRBD1 on 5 matching bases. Trimming pared 2 bases from V and 1 base from J, leaving 11 bases between. The CDR3 extends over 16 amino acids. The germline V gene has CDR1 ENHRY and CDR2 SYGVKD. The CDR3 DNA reads TGTGCCATCAGTGAGGCAGGGACCGGAACTAATGAAAAACTGTTTTTT. Protein product: CAISEAGTGTNEKLFF.

The chain employs TRBV5-1 and TRBJ2-7; D might be TRBD1 (6 bases). The CDR3 has 13 amino acids. The V end lost 2 bases, the J end lost 3 bases, and 9 bases lay between the germline ends. Germline values: CDR1 SGHRS, CDR2 YFSETQ. CDR3 in amino acids: CASSLTGIYEQYF. The CDR3 DNA reads as TGCGCCAGCAGCTTAACAGGGATCTACGAGCAGTACTTC.

This chain connects TRBV9 to TRBJ2-3; 10 bases agree with TRBD1. Trimming cost V 3 bases and J 3 bases; bases outside gene matches: 7. The CDR3 consists of 16 residues. CDR1 is SGDLS, CDR2 YYNGEE, per germline. Written as DNA, the CDR3 is TGTGCCAGCAGCGGACGACAGGGGGCGCTTACAGATACGCAGTATTTT. Its translation is CASSGRQGALTDTQYF.

Here the CDR3 reads CSVIVYSTDTQYF. The CDR3 DNA follows: TGCAGCGTCATAGTTTACTCCACAGATACGCAGTATTTT. The gene calls are TRBV29-1 and TRBJ2-3; D is unclear. The CDR3 covers 13 residues. Germline V CDR1 and CDR2: SQVTM, ANQGSEA. With 6 bases removed from V and 2 bases from J, the gap between germline ends came to 12 bases.